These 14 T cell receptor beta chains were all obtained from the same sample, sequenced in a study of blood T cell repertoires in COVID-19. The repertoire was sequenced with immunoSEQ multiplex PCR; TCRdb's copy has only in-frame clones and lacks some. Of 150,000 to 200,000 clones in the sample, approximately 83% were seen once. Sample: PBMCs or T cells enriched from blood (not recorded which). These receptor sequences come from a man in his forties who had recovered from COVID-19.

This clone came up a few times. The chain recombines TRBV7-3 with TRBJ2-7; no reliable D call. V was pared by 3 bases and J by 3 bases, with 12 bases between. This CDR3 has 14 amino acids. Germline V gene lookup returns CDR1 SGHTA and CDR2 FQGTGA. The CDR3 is CASSLPRVYYEQYF. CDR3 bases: TGTGCCAGCAGCTTGCCGAGAGTCTACTACGAGCAGTACTTC.

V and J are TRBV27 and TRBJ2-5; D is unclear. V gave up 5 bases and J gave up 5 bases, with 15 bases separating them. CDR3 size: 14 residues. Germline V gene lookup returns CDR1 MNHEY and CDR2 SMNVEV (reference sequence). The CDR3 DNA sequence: TGTGCCAGCAGTCCGATGCGTTATGCGGAGACCCAGTACTTC. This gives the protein CASSPMRYAETQYF.

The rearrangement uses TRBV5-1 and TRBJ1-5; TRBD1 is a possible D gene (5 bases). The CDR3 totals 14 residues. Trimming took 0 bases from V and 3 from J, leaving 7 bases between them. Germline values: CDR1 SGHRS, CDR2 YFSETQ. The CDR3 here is CASSLGQLNQPQHF. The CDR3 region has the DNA TGCGCCAGCAGCTTGGGACAGCTCAATCAGCCCCAGCATTTT.

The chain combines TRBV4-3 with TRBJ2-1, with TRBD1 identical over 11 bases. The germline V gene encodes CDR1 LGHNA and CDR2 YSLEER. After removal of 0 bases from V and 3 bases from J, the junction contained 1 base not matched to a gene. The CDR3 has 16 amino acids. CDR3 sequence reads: CASSQDGTGGYNEQFF. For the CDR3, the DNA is TGCGCCAGCAGCCAAGATGGGACAGGGGGCTACAATGAGCAGTTCTTC.

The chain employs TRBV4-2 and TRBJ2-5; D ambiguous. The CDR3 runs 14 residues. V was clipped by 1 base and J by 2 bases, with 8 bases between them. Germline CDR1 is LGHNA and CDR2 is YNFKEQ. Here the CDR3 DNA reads TGTGCCAGCAGCCAAGTGAGATCTCAAGAGACCCAGTACTTC. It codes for CASSQVRSQETQYF.

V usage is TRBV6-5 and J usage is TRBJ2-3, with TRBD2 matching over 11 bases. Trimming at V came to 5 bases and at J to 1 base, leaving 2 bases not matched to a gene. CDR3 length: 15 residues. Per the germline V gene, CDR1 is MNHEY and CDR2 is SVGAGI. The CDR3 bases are TGTGCCAGCAGTCTAGCGGGGGGAGGCACAGATACGCAGTATTTT. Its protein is CASSLAGGGTDTQYF.

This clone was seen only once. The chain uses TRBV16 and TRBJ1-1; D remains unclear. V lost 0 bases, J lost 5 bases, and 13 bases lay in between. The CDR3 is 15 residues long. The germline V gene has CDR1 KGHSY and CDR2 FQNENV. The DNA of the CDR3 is TGTGCCAGCAGCCAATCCACAGTGTCTTTGACTGAAGCTTTCTTT. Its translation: CASSQSTVSLTEAFF.

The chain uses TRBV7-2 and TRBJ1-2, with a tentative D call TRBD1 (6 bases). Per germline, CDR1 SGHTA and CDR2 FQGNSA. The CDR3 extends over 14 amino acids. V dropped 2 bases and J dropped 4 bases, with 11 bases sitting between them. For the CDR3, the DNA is TGTGCCAGCAGCTTAATAGGGGGTTCCTATGGCTACACCTTC. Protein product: CASSLIGGSYGYTF.

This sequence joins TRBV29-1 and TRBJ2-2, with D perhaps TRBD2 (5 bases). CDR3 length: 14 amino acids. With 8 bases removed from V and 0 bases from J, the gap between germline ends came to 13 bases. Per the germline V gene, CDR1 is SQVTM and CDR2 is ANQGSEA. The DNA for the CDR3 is TGCAGCTCTTACCCCGGGACGAACACCGGGGAGCTGTTTTTT. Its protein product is CSSYPGTNTGELFF.

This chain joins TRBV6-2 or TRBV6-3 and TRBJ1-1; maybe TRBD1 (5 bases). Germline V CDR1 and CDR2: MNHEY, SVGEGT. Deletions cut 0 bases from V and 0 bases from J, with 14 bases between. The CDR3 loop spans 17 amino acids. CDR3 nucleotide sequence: TGTGCCAGCAGTTACTCGAGAGGAGGGGCCTTGAACACTGAAGCTTTCTTT. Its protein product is CASSYSRGGALNTEAFF.

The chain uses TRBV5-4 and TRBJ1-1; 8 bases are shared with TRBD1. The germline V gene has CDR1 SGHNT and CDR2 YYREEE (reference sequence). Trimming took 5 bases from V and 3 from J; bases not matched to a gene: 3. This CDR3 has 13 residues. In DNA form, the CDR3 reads TGTGCCAGCAGGAAGGACAGGGACACTGAAGCTTTCTTT. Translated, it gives CASRKDRDTEAFF.

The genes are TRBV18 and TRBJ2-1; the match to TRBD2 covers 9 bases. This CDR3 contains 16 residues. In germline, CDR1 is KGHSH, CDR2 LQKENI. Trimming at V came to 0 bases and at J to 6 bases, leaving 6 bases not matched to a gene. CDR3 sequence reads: CASSPPGLAGFNEQFF. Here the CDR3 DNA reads TGTGCCAGCTCACCACCGGGTCTAGCGGGGTTCAATGAGCAGTTCTTC.

CDR3 bases: TGCGCCAGCAGAACAACGAACACTGAAGCTTTCTTT. Its protein is CASRTTNTEAFF. The chain combines TRBV10-2 with TRBJ1-1; D unresolved. V was pared by 6 bases and J by 1 base, with 6 bases between. The germline V gene encodes CDR1 WSHSY and CDR2 SAAADI. The CDR3 consists of 12 residues.

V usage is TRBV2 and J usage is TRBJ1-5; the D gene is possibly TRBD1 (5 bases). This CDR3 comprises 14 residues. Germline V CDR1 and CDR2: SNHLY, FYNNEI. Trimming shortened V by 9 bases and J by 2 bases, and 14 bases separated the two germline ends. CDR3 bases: TGTGCCAGTTCGGGTGGGGCGCGCAATCAGCCCCAGCATTTT. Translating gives CASSGGARNQPQHF.